A single sample is the source of the 11 T cell receptor beta chains below, sequenced in a study of T cell responses to AZD1222 COVID-19 vaccine. The assay was immunoSEQ multiplex PCR, and TCRdb's table has in-frame clones only and misses some. The table shows 60,000 to 100,000 clones, with about nine tenths occurring only once. The sample here was peripheral blood, taken on day 0 of AZD1222 vaccination. The receptors originated from an adult in good health.

The chain couples TRBV29-1 to TRBJ2-3; possibly TRBD2 for D (5 bases). V lost 4 bases and J 3 bases, leaving 17 bases between the germline ends. This CDR3 has 15 amino acids. CDR1 and CDR2 (germline): SQVTM, ANQGSEA. The CDR3 protein is CSVGRAGKETDTQYF. The CDR3 DNA reads as TGCAGCGTTGGAAGGGCGGGTAAGGAGACAGATACGCAGTATTTT.

This clone has more than one count but fewer than ten. V is TRBV19 and J is TRBJ1-5; D not resolved. The V gene's germline CDR1 is LNHDA and CDR2 SQIVND (reference sequence). The CDR3 is 12 residues long. V lost 6 bases to trimming and J lost 8 bases, with 11 bases between them. CDR3 DNA: TGTGCCAGTAGCCCACTACTGAAGCCCCAGCATTTT. It encodes CASSPLLKPQHF.

The chain links TRBV6-5 to TRBJ2-7; D not certain. The V and J ends lost 2 bases and 0 bases respectively, with 5 bases between them. Looked up from germline, CDR1 is MNHEY and CDR2 is SVGAGI. This CDR3 spans 13 amino acids. CDR3 loop: CASSYDRSYEQYF. CDR3 DNA: TGTGCCAGCAGTTACGACCGCTCCTACGAGCAGTACTTC.

V usage is TRBV14 and J usage is TRBJ1-1; D gene ambiguous. The CDR3 contains 13 residues. V lost 3 bases and J 6 bases, leaving 11 bases between the germline ends. The germline V gene has CDR1 SGHDN and CDR2 FVKESK. The DNA of the CDR3 is TGTGCCAGCAGCCAGTCCGTTTTCGCTGAAGCTTTCTTT. Protein: CASSQSVFAEAFF.

V usage is TRBV7-9 and J usage is TRBJ2-1, with 7 bases lining up with TRBD2. From germline, CDR1 is SEHNR and CDR2 FQNEAQ (reference sequence). The CDR3 runs 17 residues. Trimming removed 2 bases from V and 5 bases from J; junction bases left unmatched: 12. The CDR3 DNA sequence: TGTGCCAGCAGCTTAACGCTAGACGGGGGGATTCACAATGAGCAGTTCTTC. This translates into CASSLTLDGGIHNEQFF.

This chain joins TRBV5-1 and TRBJ2-1; D is unresolved. This CDR3 contains 12 residues. Trimming took off 0 bases at V and 4 bases at J, with 2 bases between the two ends. Germline loops: CDR1 SGHRS, CDR2 YFSETQ. Written as DNA, the CDR3 is TGCGCCAGCAGCTTGGCTTACAATGAGCAGTTCTTC. The encoded protein is CASSLAYNEQFF.

The chain uses TRBV15 and TRBJ2-3; TRBD2 agrees at 7 bases. This CDR3 is 15 amino acids long. V shed 2 bases, J shed 6 bases, and the junction held 8 bases outside the gene matches. CDR1 is LNHNV and CDR2 is YYDKDF in the germline V gene (reference sequence). The CDR3 loop reads CATSRLGGVVDTQYF. Written as DNA, the CDR3 is TGTGCCACCAGCAGATTGGGGGGGGTGGTGGATACGCAGTATTTT.

The chain joins TRBV10-3 to TRBJ1-3; no clear D gene. This CDR3 is 15 amino acids long. Between the trimmed V and J ends, which lost 4 bases and 2 bases, there was a span of 12 bases. CDR1 ENHRY and CDR2 SYGVKD come from the germline V gene. The chain's CDR3 is CAISAMDSAGNTIYF. In DNA, the CDR3 is TGTGCCATCAGTGCGATGGATTCTGCTGGAAACACCATATATTTT.

The rearrangement joins TRBV27 to TRBJ1-6; unclear D gene. Germline V CDR1 and CDR2: MNHEY, SMNVEV (reference sequence). The CDR3 sequence is 13 residues long. V was cut by 2 bases and J by 7 bases, with 6 bases left in between. CDR3 nucleotides: TGTGCCAGCAGTTTAAACAACAATTCACCCCTCCACTTT. Translating it yields CASSLNNNSPLHF.

This clone was counted between two and nine times. The V and J genes are TRBV29-1 and TRBJ1-4, with 8 nucleotides matching TRBD1. With 8 bases clipped from V and 7 bases from J, the junction kept 6 bases outside the gene matches. This CDR3 is built from 12 residues. The germline V gene has CDR1 SQVTM and CDR2 ANQGSEA. The CDR3: CSTRQGTEKLFF. In DNA, the CDR3 is TGCAGCACCCGACAGGGGACTGAAAAACTGTTTTTT.

The J gene is TRBJ1-2, the V gene TRBV7-8; D remains ambiguous. The germline V gene has CDR1 SGHVS and CDR2 FQNEAQ. The CDR3 extends over 16 amino acids. The germline V and J ends were trimmed by 1 base and 1 base, with 13 bases remaining between them. CDR3 residues: CASSLGGPLVNYGYTF. The DNA of the CDR3 is TGTGCCAGCAGCTTAGGCGGGCCTCTCGTTAACTATGGCTACACCTTC.